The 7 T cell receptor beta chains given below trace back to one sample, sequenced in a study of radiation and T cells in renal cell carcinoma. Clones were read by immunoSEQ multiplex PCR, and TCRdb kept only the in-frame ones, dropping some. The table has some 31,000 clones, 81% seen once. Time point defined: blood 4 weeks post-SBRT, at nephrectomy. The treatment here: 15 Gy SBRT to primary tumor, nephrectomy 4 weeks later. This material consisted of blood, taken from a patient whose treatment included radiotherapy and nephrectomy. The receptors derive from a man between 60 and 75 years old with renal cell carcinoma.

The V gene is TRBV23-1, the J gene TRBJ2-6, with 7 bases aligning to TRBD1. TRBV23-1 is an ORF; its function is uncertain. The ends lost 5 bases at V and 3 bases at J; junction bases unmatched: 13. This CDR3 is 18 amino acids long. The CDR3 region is CASSYAGGSGFGANVLTF. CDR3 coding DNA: TGCGCCAGCAGTTACGCAGGGGGTTCCGGGTTTGGGGCCAACGTCCTGACTTTC.

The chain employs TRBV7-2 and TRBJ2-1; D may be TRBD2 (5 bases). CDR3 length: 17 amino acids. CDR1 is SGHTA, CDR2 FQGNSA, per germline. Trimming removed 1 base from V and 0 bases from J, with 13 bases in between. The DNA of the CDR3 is TGTGCCAGCAGCTTAGTTCCTAGCCAAAGCTCCTACAATGAGCAGTTCTTC. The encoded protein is CASSLVPSQSSYNEQFF.

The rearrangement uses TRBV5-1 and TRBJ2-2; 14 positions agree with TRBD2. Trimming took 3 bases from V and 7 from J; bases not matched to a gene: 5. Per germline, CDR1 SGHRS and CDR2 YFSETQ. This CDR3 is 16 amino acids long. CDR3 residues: CASSWGLAGVNGELFF. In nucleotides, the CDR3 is TGCGCCAGCAGCTGGGGACTAGCGGGAGTGAACGGGGAGCTGTTTTTT. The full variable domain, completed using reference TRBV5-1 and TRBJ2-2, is KAGVTQTPRYLIKTRGQQVTLSCSPISGHRSVSWYQQTPGQGLQFLFEYFSETQRNKGNFPGRFSGRQFSNSRSEMNVSTLELGDSALYLCASSWGLAGVNGELFFGEGSRLTVL.

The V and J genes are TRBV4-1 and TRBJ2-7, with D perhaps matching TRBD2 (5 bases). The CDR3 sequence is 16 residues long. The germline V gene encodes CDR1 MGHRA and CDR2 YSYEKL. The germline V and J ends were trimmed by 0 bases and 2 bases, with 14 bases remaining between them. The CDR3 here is CASSQDDAGFAYEQYF. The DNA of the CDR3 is TGCGCCAGCAGCCAAGATGACGCGGGCTTTGCCTACGAGCAGTACTTC.

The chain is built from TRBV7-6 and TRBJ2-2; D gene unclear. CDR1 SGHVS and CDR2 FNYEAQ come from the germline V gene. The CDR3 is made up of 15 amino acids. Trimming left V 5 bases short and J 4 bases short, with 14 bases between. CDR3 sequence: CASSLRSYGTGELFF. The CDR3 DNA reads TGTGCCAGCAGCCTAAGGTCATACGGCACCGGGGAGCTGTTTTTT.

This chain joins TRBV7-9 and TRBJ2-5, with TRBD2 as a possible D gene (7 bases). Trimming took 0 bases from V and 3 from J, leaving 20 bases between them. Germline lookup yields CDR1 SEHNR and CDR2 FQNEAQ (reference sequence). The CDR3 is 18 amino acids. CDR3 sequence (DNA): TGTGCCAGCAGCTTAGCTCGTCTGGCGGGGGACACTGAAGAGACCCAGTACTTC. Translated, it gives CASSLARLAGDTEETQYF.

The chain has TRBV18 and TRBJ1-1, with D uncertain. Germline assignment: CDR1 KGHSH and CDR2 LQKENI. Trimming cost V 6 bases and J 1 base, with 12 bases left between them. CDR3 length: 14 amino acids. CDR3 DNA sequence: TGTGCCAGCTCGCCCACCTGGGGGAACACTGAAGCTTTCTTT. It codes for CASSPTWGNTEAFF.